The text below deals with one T cell receptor beta chain. TCRdb's copy holds only in-frame clones and misses some; the assay was immunoSEQ multiplex PCR. The sample records 150,000 or so clones, roughly 92% being singletons. V was clipped by 0 bases and J by 3 bases, with 27 bases between them. CDR3 length equals 19 residues. CDR1 GTSNPN and CDR2 SVGIG come from the germline V gene (reference sequence). The data belong to a study of control samples from healthy donors and cancer patients. Input material: blood. This receptor was identified in a man younger than 35 in good health. V gene TRBV30 combines with J gene TRBJ2-7; D may match TRBD1 or TRBD2 (5 bases each). The CDR3: CAWSVPRGRVDRIFYEQYF. CDR3 nucleotide sequence: TGTGCCTGGAGTGTACCGAGGGGACGGGTTGATCGGATCTTCTACGAGCAGTACTTC.